These 12 T cell receptor beta chains came from one sample sequenced in a study of T-cell reconstitution after alpha-beta-depleted transplantation in children (dated by TCRdb to the mid-2010s). The library relied on PCR. Sequencing instrument: Illumina HiSeq 2500. TCR libraries were prepared with molecular barcoding, using unique molecular identifiers to normalize TCRbeta repertoire quantification. The public reads were run again by TCRdb, first through fastp at Q25 and then through MiXCR, and only productive beta chains were kept. Identical CDR3 proteins give one entry, which carries the most common genes and DNA. The sample includes approximately 640,000 distinct CDR3 sequences, with roughly 15% observed a single time. Of the sample, approximately 1% is held by the ten largest clones. The input for sequencing was PBMCs from the stem cell graft donor, taken from the stem cell graft. The source is a human donor who donated a stem cell graft to a child with acute myeloid leukemia.

The V gene is TRBV5-5, the J gene TRBJ2-3; 14 nucleotides agree with TRBD2. J gave up 5 bases and V 0 bases, and 2 bases lay outside the gene matches. Germline V lookup: CDR1 SGHKS, CDR2 YYEKEE (reference sequence). The CDR3 has 16 amino acids. CDR3 bases: TGTGCCAGCAGCTTGGATGGGACTAGCGGGGGAGATACGCAGTATTTT. It is translated as CASSLDGTSGGDTQYF.

This clonotype has more than one count but fewer than ten. The CDR3, as DNA: TGTGCCAGCAGCCACCGTTTTACCAATGAGCAGTTCTTC. Its translation is CASSHRFTNEQFF. V gene TRBV7-9 combines with J gene TRBJ2-1; D not certain. The CDR3 consists of 13 residues. The germline V and J ends were trimmed by 5 bases and 6 bases, with 11 bases remaining between them. Germline V gene data show CDR1 as SEHNR and CDR2 as FQNEAQ (reference sequence). Complete variable domain (other parts from reference TRBV7-9 and TRBJ2-1): DTGVSQNPRHKITKRGQNVTFRCDPISEHNRLYWYRQTLGQGPEFLTYFQNEAQLEKSRLLSDRFSAERPKGSFSTLEIQRTEQGDSAMYLCASSHRFTNEQFFGPGTRLTVL.

The rearrangement links TRBV5-6 to TRBJ2-7; 8 bases map to TRBD1. This CDR3 is 17 amino acids long. V trimming: 2 bases; J trimming: 3 bases; junction bases outside the gene matches: 13. CDR1 and CDR2 from the germline V gene are SGHDT and YYEEEE. CDR3: CASSFWTGTTRYYEQYF. CDR3 in DNA: TGTGCCAGCAGCTTTTGGACAGGGACCACGAGATACTACGAGCAGTACTTC.

This clonotype came up many times. CDR3: CASSPTGVLTYNEQFF. CDR3 DNA: TGTGCCAGCAGCCCTACGGGGGTACTAACCTACAATGAGCAGTTCTTC. The chain couples TRBV5-6 to TRBJ2-1, with D possibly being TRBD2 (6 bases). Germline CDR1 SGHDT, CDR2 YYEEEE. This CDR3 has 16 residues. Trimming stripped 4 bases from V and 2 bases from J, with 16 bases between.

This clonotype was observed a handful of times. The rearrangement links TRBV5-1 to TRBJ2-4; D possibly corresponds to TRBD1 (6 bases). Trimming cost V 4 bases and J 8 bases, with 19 bases left between them. CDR1 and CDR2 (germline): SGHRS, YFSETQ. This CDR3 contains 15 residues. The CDR3 DNA reads TGCGCCAGCAGCCCTTTGACAGGCTCGGTGGACATTCAGTACTTC. Protein: CASSPLTGSVDIQYF.

This chain joins TRBV7-9 and TRBJ2-7, with 10 bases that match TRBD1. The CDR3 totals 14 residues. Germline trimming cut 4 bases from V and 4 bases from J; bases unmatched to any gene: 4. Germline V gives CDR1 SEHNR, CDR2 FQNEAQ (reference sequence). For the CDR3, the DNA is TGTGCCAGCAGCTCAGGGGACAGGGGTTACGAGCAGTACTTC. It specifies CASSSGDRGYEQYF.

The sample holds many counts of this clonotype. This sequence joins TRBV29-1 and TRBJ2-7, with D possibly being TRBD1 or TRBD2 (5 bases each). This CDR3 comprises 15 residues. V was trimmed by 1 base and J by 4 bases, leaving 17 bases between them. CDR1 is SQVTM and CDR2 is ANQGSEA in the germline V gene. Here the CDR3 DNA reads TGCAGCGTTGAAGGGGACGGAACAGATTTTTACGAGCAGTACTTC. This encodes CSVEGDGTDFYEQYF.

The V and J genes are TRBV20-1 and TRBJ2-7; 8 positions match TRBD1. The CDR3 consists of 15 residues. Germline V gives CDR1 DFQATT, CDR2 SNEGSKA (reference sequence). V dropped 7 bases and J dropped 3; count of bases not matched to a gene: 14. In DNA, the CDR3 is TGCAGTGTCCAGGACAGGGTGGGTTCAGTCTACGAGCAGTACTTC. It encodes CSVQDRVGSVYEQYF.

The chain uses TRBV27 and TRBJ2-7; D is possibly TRBD1 or TRBD2 (5 bases each). Germline CDR1 and CDR2: MNHEY and SMNVEV (reference sequence). The CDR3 has 11 residues. V shed 6 bases and J shed 8 bases, with 11 bases lying between them. In nucleotides, the CDR3 is TGTGCCAGCAGAGCCGGGACCAAGCAGTACGTC. This sequence encodes CASRAGTKQYV.

The table lists this clonotype with a few counts. The chain recombines TRBV20-1 with TRBJ2-5; D perhaps matches TRBD1 (6 bases). In germline, CDR1 is DFQATT, CDR2 SNEGSKA (reference sequence). The CDR3 totals 14 residues. V shed 0 bases and J shed 1 base, with 9 bases lying between them. CDR3 region: CSARDGTFQETQYF. CDR3 in DNA: TGCAGTGCTAGAGATGGGACATTCCAAGAGACCCAGTACTTC.

This clonotype was observed at least ten times. The chain carries TRBV20-1 and TRBJ2-7; D uncertain. Trimming shortened V by 4 bases and J by 0 bases, and 10 bases separated the two germline ends. In germline, CDR1 is DFQATT, CDR2 SNEGSKA (reference sequence). This CDR3 is 13 amino acids long. In DNA, the CDR3 is TGCAGTGCTACCCAAGGCCTCTCCTACGAGCAGTACGTC. The encoded protein is CSATQGLSYEQYV.

At least ten counts were recorded for this clonotype. The chain combines TRBV9 with TRBJ2-3; either TRBD1 or TRBD2 may fit D (7 bases each). The CDR3 has 14 residues. The germline gives CDR1 SGDLS, CDR2 YYNGEE. V shed 5 bases and J shed 2 bases, with 12 bases lying between them. The CDR3 loop is CASRQGGVTDTQYF. DNA of the CDR3: TGTGCCAGCAGGCAGGGGGGGGTCACAGATACGCAGTATTTT. Combining the CDR3 with reference TRBV9 and TRBJ2-3 gives the whole variable domain DSGVTQTPKHLITATGQRVTLRCSPRSGDLSVYWYQQSLDQGLQFLIQYYNGEERAKGNILERFSAQQFPDLHSELNLSSLELGDSALYFCASRQGGVTDTQYFGPGTRLTVL.